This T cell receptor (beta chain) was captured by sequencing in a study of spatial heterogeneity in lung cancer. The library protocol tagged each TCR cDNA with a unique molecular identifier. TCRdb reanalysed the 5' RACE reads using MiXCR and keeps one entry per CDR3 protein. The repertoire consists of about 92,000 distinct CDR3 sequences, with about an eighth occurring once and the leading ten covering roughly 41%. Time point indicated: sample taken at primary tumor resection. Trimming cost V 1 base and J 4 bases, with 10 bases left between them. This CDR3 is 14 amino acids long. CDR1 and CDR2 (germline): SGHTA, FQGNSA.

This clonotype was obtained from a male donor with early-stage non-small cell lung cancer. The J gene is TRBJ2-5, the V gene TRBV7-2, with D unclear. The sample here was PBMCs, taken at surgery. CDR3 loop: CASSLVNGGETQYF. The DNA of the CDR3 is TGTGCCAGCAGCTTAGTCAACGGCGGAGAGACCCAGTACTTC.